The 18 T cell receptor beta chains given below trace back to one sample, sequenced in a study of shared clonotypes between healthy human individuals. TCRdb keeps only in-frame clones here, not all; method: immunoSEQ multiplex PCR. The table has some 790,000 clones, roughly two thirds seen once. Sequenced material: memory CD4+ T cells sorted from blood. Subset given: CD45RA-negative fraction. All receptors derive from a woman aged 25 to 39 in good health.

This clone has just one count. V is TRBV2 and J is TRBJ1-2; no firm D call. Germline CDR1 is SNHLY and CDR2 is FYNNEI. CDR3 length: 13 amino acids. The V end was cut by 1 base, the J end by 5 bases, with 8 bases between. CDR3 amino acids: CASSEGIPYGYTF. For the CDR3, the DNA is TGTGCCAGCAGTGAAGGGATCCCTTATGGCTACACCTTC.

This clone was detected only a few times. The chain recombines TRBV5-1 with TRBJ2-7, with 8 bases identical to TRBD2. V shed 2 bases and J 3 bases; nucleotides not matched to a gene: 4. CDR3 length: 14 residues. Germline CDR1 reads SGHRS; CDR2 reads YFSETQ. This CDR3 reads CASSFEAGVYEQYF. In DNA form, the CDR3 reads TGCGCCAGCAGCTTTGAAGCGGGGGTCTACGAGCAGTACTTC.

The V gene is TRBV28, the J gene TRBJ2-3, with TRBD2 identical over 7 bases. V was clipped by 5 bases and J by 6 bases; unmatched bases: 8. The CDR3 is 14 amino acids. Germline CDR1 MDHEN, CDR2 SYDVKM. In DNA, the CDR3 is TGTGCCAGCAGTCGAGCGGGAAGGGACGATACGCAGTATTTT. Translating gives CASSRAGRDDTQYF.

In its sample, this clone was seen once. The chain uses TRBV6-1 and TRBJ1-3, with D unclear. This CDR3 comprises 16 residues. V was pared by 1 base and J by 0 bases, with 10 bases between. Germline assignment: CDR1 MNHNS and CDR2 SASEGT. The CDR3 DNA follows: TGTGCCAGCAGTGAAGGCGGGGTATACTCTGGAAACACCATATATTTT. Protein sequence: CASSEGGVYSGNTIYF.

V gene TRBV9 combines with J gene TRBJ1-1, with 8 bases aligning to TRBD1. Germline loops: CDR1 SGDLS, CDR2 YYNGEE. The CDR3 sequence is 14 residues long. V was clipped by 4 bases and J by 1 base; unmatched bases: 3. The CDR3 loop is CASSMDRANTEAFF. CDR3 sequence (DNA): TGTGCCAGCAGCATGGACAGGGCGAACACTGAAGCTTTCTTT.

The chain employs TRBV6-6 and TRBJ1-5; D not resolved. The V end lost 0 bases, the J end lost 7 bases, and 4 bases lay between the germline ends. Germline CDR1 and CDR2: MNHNY and SVGAGI (reference sequence). This CDR3 is built from 12 residues. CDR3 bases: TGTGCCAGCAGTTACTCGATGCAGCCCCAGCATTTT. Translating gives CASSYSMQPQHF.

The chain uses TRBV15 and TRBJ2-1; D is ambiguous. CDR1 is LNHNV, CDR2 YYDKDF, per germline (reference sequence). V lost 1 base, J lost 0 bases, and 13 bases lay in between. The CDR3 sequence is 17 residues long. As DNA, the CDR3 is TGTGCCACCAGCAGAGGTCCCCGGGCAAGCTCCTACAATGAGCAGTTCTTC. Translation: CATSRGPRASSYNEQFF.

This chain's CDR3 is CASGTPRTQYF. CDR3 bases: TGTGCCAGCGGCACGCCTCGTACGCAGTATTTT. J is TRBJ2-3 and V is TRBV28; D ambiguous. Per the germline V gene, CDR1 is MDHEN and CDR2 is SYDVKM. Trimming shortened V by 8 bases and J by 8 bases, and 11 bases separated the two germline ends. CDR3 length equals 11 residues.

The V gene is TRBV29-1, the J gene TRBJ1-3, with D tentatively TRBD1 (5 bases). The germline V gene encodes CDR1 SQVTM and CDR2 ANQGSEA. V lost 1 base and J lost 7, with 11 bases in between. The CDR3 extends over 13 amino acids. CDR3 protein: CSVEGQGGNTIYF. The CDR3 coding sequence is TGCAGCGTTGAAGGGCAGGGAGGCAACACCATATATTTT.

J is TRBJ2-7 and V is TRBV28, with TRBD2 matching over 8 bases. With 5 bases clipped from V and 5 bases from J, the junction kept 14 bases outside the gene matches. The CDR3 is 16 residues long. Germline V gene lookup returns CDR1 MDHEN and CDR2 SYDVKM. CDR3 loop: CASSVAGTRGSNEQYF. The CDR3 coding sequence is TGTGCCAGCAGTGTAGCCGGGACTAGAGGTTCCAACGAGCAGTACTTC.

V and J are TRBV5-1 and TRBJ2-4; TRBD1 is a possible D gene (6 bases). The CDR3 contains 14 residues. The ends were cut back, 4 bases at V and 8 bases at J, with 16 bases in the middle. The germline CDR1 and CDR2 sequences are SGHRS and YFSETQ. Here the CDR3 reads CASSDDRFDDIQYF. CDR3 nucleotides: TGCGCCAGCAGCGACGACAGGTTCGATGACATTCAGTACTTC.

This clone came up a few times. At the DNA level, this CDR3 is encoded by other sequences in the same sample as well. This chain joins TRBV5-1 and TRBJ2-1, with a tentative D call TRBD1 (6 bases). V lost 1 base and J lost 4, with 12 bases in between. This CDR3 contains 15 residues. Per the germline V gene, CDR1 is SGHRS and CDR2 is YFSETQ. For the CDR3, the DNA is TGCGCCAGCAGCTTGTTCGGGCAGGGGTACAATGAGCAGTTCTTC. Its protein product is CASSLFGQGYNEQFF.

The genes are TRBV25-1 and TRBJ2-1; D may correspond to TRBD1 or TRBD2 (5 bases each). CDR1 is MGHDK, CDR2 SYGVNS, per germline. This CDR3 is built from 9 residues. Trimming shortened V by 2 bases and J by 16 bases, and 6 bases separated the two germline ends. The CDR3 here is CASSERGFF. CDR3 sequence (DNA): TGTGCCAGCAGTGAACGGGGCTTCTTC. Full variable domain (outside the CDR3, taken from reference TRBV25-1 and TRBJ2-1): EADIYQTPRYLVIGTGKKITLECSQTMGHDKMYWYQQDPGMELHLIHYSYGVNSTEKGDLSSESTVSRIRTEHFPLTLESARPSHTSQYLCASSERGFFGPGTRLTVL.

This sequence joins TRBV10-1 and TRBJ2-7; 8 nucleotides agree with TRBD1. J lost 7 bases, V lost 6 bases, and 5 bases had no gene match. Germline assignment: CDR1 WNHNN and CDR2 SYGVQD (reference sequence). The CDR3 loop spans 12 amino acids. The CDR3: CASRGQAGEQYF. The DNA for the CDR3 is TGCGCCAGCAGGGGACAGGCCGGGGAGCAGTACTTC.

J is TRBJ1-4 and V is TRBV4-1; 10 nucleotides match TRBD1. Germline V gene sequence: CDR1 MGHRA, CDR2 YSYEKL. The J segment lost 6 bases and the V segment lost 3 bases, leaving 10 bases of the junction unmatched. The CDR3 has 17 amino acids. The CDR3: CASSQTLTGTGDEKLFF. In DNA form, the CDR3 reads TGCGCCAGCAGCCAGACTTTAACCGGGACAGGGGATGAAAAACTGTTTTTT.

This clone has only one observation. This sequence joins TRBV28 and TRBJ1-5, with D uncertain. The V and J ends lost 7 bases and 0 bases respectively, with 7 bases between them. CDR1 and CDR2 (germline): MDHEN, SYDVKM. The CDR3 is 13 residues long. The CDR3 region is CASKWASNQPQHF. DNA of the CDR3: TGTGCCAGCAAATGGGCTAGCAATCAGCCCCAGCATTTT. Supplemented by reference TRBV28 and TRBJ1-5, the full variable domain reads DVKVTQSSRYLVKRTGEKVFLECVQDMDHENMFWYRQDPGLGLRLIYFSYDVKMKEKGDIPEGYSVSREKKERFSLILESASTNQTSMYLCASKWASNQPQHFGDGTRLSIL.

This chain connects TRBV11-2 to TRBJ2-3; possible D gene TRBD2, 6 bases. The CDR3 spans 18 residues. Germline CDR1 is SGHAT and CDR2 is FQNNGV. V lost 2 bases to trimming and J lost 2 bases, with 20 bases between them. CDR3 bases: TGTGCCAGCAGCTTACATGCAGGAGGGCAAATCCTCACAGATACGCAGTATTTT. It specifies CASSLHAGGQILTDTQYF. Drawing the rest from reference TRBV11-2 and TRBJ2-3, the complete variable domain is EAGVAQSPRYKIIEKRQSVAFWCNPISGHATLYWYQQILGQGPKLLIQFQNNGVVDDSQLPKDRFSAERLKGVDSTLKIQPAKLEDSAVYLCASSLHAGGQILTDTQYFGPGTRLTVL.

This sequence joins TRBV4-1 and TRBJ2-4, with 8 bases matching TRBD2. Germline V gene data show CDR1 as MGHRA and CDR2 as YSYEKL. J lost 1 base, V lost 0 bases, and 17 bases had no gene match. This CDR3 is 21 amino acids long. The CDR3 region has the DNA TGCGCCAGCAGCCAAGACCCCGGGGCGGGAGGAAACCGGTTGGCCAAAAACATTCAGTACTTC. Translating it yields CASSQDPGAGGNRLAKNIQYF.